This T cell receptor beta chain appears in the sequencing data of a study of OX40 agonist ivuxolimab in advanced cancers. Study overall: Age averaged around 54 years (range about 20 to 80), and 80% to 90% were male.

Here immunoSEQ multiplex PCR was the method, and the copy in TCRdb shows in-frame clones only, minus some. The sample carries 60,000 to 70,000 clones, roughly 87% recorded once. Study outcomes and limitations: At doses 0.1 to 3.0 mg/kg, CD4+ and CD8+ clones expanded. It was also the case that some nonresponders had low normalized T-cell clonal expansion.

Blood got drawn at baseline, again on cycle 4 day 1, and then on cycle 7 day 1. The germline CDR1 and CDR2 sequences are MNHEY and SMNVEV (reference sequence). The CDR3 has 16 residues. V lost 7 bases and J lost 1, with 17 bases in between. For this clone: What it binds is unknown.

The receptor's source is an adult with an advanced solid tumor such as melanoma, head and neck, liver or kidney cancer. The chain is built from TRBV27 and TRBJ1-3; TRBD1 is a possible D gene (6 bases). This specimen consisted of CD4+ or CD8+ T cells sorted from blood, obtained in a trial of the OX40 agonist ivuxolimab. In nucleotides, the CDR3 is TGTGCCAGCAATTCCGGGGGGCCTGGGTCTGGAAACACCATATATTTT. This translates into CASNSGGPGSGNTIYF.